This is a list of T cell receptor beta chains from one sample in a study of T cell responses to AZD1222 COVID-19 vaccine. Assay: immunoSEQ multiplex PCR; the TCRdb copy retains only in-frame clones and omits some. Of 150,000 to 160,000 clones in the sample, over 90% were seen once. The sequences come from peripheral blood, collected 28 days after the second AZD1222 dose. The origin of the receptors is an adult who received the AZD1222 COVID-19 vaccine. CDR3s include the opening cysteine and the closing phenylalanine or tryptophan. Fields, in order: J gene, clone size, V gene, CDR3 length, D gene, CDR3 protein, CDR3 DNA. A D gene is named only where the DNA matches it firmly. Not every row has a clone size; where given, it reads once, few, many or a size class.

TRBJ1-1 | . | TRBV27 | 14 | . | CASSLSVTAGKAFF | TGTGCCAGCAGTTTATCCGTTACGGCCGGAAAAGCTTTCTTT
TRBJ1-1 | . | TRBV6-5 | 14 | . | CASSYSKGGRTAFF | TGTGCCAGCAGTTACTCGAAGGGAGGGCGGACGGCTTTCTTT
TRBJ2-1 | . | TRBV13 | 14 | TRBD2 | CASRVAGRYNEQFF | TGTGCCAGCAGAGTAGCGGGACGATACAATGAGCAGTTCTTC
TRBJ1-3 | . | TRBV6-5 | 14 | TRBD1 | CASSRQGVRNTIYF | TGTGCCAGCAGCCGACAGGGGGTTAGAAACACCATATATTTT
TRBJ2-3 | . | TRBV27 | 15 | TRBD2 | CASSYGTSGSNTQYF | TGTGCCAGCAGTTACGGGACTAGCGGGTCAAATACGCAGTATTTT
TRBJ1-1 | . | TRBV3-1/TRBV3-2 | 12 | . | CASSLRQTEAFF | TGTGCCAGCAGTCTACGACAGACCGAAGCTTTCTTT
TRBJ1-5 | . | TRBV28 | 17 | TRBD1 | CASSLLKAGGVDQPQHF | TGTGCCAGCAGTTTATTAAAGGCAGGGGGCGTGGATCAGCCCCAGCATTTT
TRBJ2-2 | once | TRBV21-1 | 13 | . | CASSPQEPGELFF | TGTGCCAGCAGCCCTCAAGAACCCGGGGAGCTGTTTTTT
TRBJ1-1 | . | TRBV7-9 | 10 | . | CASGTKGAFF | TGTGCCAGCGGTACTAAGGGAGCTTTCTTT
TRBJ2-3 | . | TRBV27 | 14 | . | CASKVGGGTDTQYF | TGTGCCAGCAAGGTAGGCGGGGGCACAGATACGCAGTATTTT
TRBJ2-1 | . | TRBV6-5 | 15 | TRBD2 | CATAPTSGGAYEQFF | TGTGCCACTGCCCCGACTAGCGGGGGGGCCTATGAGCAGTTCTTC
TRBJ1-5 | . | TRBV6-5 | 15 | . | CASSYKGASNQPQHF | TGTGCCAGCAGTTACAAGGGAGCTAGCAATCAGCCCCAGCATTTT
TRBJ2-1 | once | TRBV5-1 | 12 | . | CASSLGVDEQFF | TGCGCCAGCAGCTTGGGGGTCGATGAGCAGTTCTTC
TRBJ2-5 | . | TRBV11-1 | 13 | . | CASSSRREETQYF | TGTGCCAGCAGCTCGAGGAGGGAAGAGACCCAGTACTTC
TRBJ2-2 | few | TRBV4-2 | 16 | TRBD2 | CASSPGTSGGAGELFF | TGTGCCAGCAGCCCTGGGACTAGCGGGGGGGCCGGGGAGCTGTTTTTT
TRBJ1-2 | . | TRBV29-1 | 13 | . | CSVEDLTGYGYTF | TGCAGCGTTGAAGATTTGACAGGTTATGGCTACACCTTC
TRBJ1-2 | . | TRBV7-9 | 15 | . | CASSSRGWARYGYTF | TGTGCCAGCAGCTCACGCGGCTGGGCGAGATATGGCTACACCTTC
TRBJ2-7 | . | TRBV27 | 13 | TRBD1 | CASSRGRGYEQYF | TGTGCCAGCAGTAGGGGGCGCGGCTACGAGCAGTACTTC
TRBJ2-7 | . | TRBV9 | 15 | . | CASSPAQVPVPEQYF | TGTGCCAGCAGCCCCGCCCAGGTCCCCGTTCCCGAGCAGTACTTC
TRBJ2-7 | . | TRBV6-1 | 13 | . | CASSEQSGYEQYF | TGTGCCAGCAGTGAGCAGTCAGGCTACGAGCAGTACTTC
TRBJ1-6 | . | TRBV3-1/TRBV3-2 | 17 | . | CASSPPLKGYDNSPLHF | TGTGCCAGCAGCCCGCCTCTGAAGGGGTATGATAATTCACCCCTCCACTTT
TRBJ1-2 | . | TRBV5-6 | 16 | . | CASSPRTGAHNYGYTF | TGTGCCAGCAGCCCTCGGACGGGGGCCCATAACTATGGCTACACCTTC
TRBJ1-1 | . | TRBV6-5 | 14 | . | CASGERRDGIEAFF | TGTGCCAGCGGGGAAAGGAGGGACGGGATTGAAGCTTTCTTT
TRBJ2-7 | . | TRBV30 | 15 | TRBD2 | CAWSALIAGNDEQYF | TGTGCCTGGAGTGCTTTAATAGCGGGTAACGACGAGCAGTACTTC
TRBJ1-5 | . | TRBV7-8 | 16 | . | CASSPMRRRSDQPQHF | TGTGCCAGCAGCCCTATGAGGAGGCGAAGTGATCAGCCCCAGCATTTT
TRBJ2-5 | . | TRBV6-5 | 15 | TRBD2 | CASARGGRPGETQYF | TGTGCCAGCGCACGGGGCGGGAGGCCCGGGGAGACCCAGTACTTC
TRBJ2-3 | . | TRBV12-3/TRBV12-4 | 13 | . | CASSRLDTDTQYF | TGTGCCAGCAGCCGACTCGACACAGATACGCAGTATTTT
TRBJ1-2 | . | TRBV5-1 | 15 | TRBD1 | CASSPNGQDIYGYTF | TGCGCCAGCAGCCCTAACGGACAGGACATCTATGGCTACACCTTC